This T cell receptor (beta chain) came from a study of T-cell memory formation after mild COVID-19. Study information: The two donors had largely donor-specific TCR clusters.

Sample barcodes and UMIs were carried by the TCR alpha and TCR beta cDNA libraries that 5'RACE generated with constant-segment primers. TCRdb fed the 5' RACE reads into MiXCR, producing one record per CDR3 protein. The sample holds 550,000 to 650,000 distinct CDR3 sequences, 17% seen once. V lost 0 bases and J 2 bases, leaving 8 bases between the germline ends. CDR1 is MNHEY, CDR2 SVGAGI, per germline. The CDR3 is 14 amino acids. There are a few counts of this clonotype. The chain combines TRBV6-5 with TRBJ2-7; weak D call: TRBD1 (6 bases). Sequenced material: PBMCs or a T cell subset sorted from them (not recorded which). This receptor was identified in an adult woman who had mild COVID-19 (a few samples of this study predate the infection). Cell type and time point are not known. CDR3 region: CASSYSNRAYEQYF. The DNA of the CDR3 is TGTGCCAGCAGTTACTCGAACAGGGCCTACGAGCAGTACTTC.